This TCR beta chain emerged from a study of response to subunit inactivated influenza vaccine. TCRdb fed the RT-PCR reads into MiXCR, producing one record per CDR3 protein. This table has around 320,000 distinct CDR3 sequences, 20% to 25% appearing once. CDR1 and CDR2 (germline): SEHNR, FQNEAQ (reference sequence). The trim removed 6 bases at V and 4 bases at J, leaving 11 bases unmatched. The CDR3 sequence is 15 residues long. Sequences were derived from PBMCs from blood, sampled roughly 20 months after vaccination. The chain couples TRBV7-9 to TRBJ1-2; 7 bases map to TRBD1. This receptor was identified in a man between 45 and 75 years old who received an inactivated influenza vaccine. This CDR3 is CASSPGTEFSYGYTF. CDR3 nucleotide sequence: TGTGCCAGCAGTCCCGGGACAGAGTTTAGCTATGGCTACACCTTC.